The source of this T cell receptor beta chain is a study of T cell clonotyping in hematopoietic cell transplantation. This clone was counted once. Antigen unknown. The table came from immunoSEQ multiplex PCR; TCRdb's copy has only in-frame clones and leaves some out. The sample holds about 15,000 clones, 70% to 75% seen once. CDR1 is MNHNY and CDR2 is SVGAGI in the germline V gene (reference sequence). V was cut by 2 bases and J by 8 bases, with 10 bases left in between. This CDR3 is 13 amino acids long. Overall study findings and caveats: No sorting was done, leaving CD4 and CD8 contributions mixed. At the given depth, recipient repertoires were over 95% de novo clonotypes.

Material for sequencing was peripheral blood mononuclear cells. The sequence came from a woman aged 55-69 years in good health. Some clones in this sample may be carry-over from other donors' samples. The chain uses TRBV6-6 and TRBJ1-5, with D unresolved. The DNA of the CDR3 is TGTGCCAGCAGTTACGAGGGTTTGGAGCCCCAGCATTTT. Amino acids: CASSYEGLEPQHF.